This T cell receptor (beta chain) was sequenced during a study of T cells in Graves' hyperthyroidism and ophthalmopathy. Overall study results and limits: Ophthalmopathy cases were set apart from stable hyperthyroidism by a 13 V-J model.

Of note for this clonotype: Its antigen remains unknown. The germline gene is not matched at one end of the junction; a read error may be the cause.

Hyperthyroidism in the patients, aged 18 to 65, was newly diagnosed and under 2 months in duration. This CDR3 has 11 residues. The TCR beta CDR3 regions underwent amplification using RNA transcripts as the source. First-round RT-PCR targeting the TCR CDR3 was performed with the HTBI primer set. TCRdb fed the multiplex PCR reads into MiXCR, producing one record per CDR3 protein. The sample lists 370,000 or so distinct CDR3 sequences; 20% to 25% were seen once. The chain is built from TRBV12-3 or TRBV12-4 and TRBJ1-2; possibly TRBD1 for D (6 bases). This TCR derives from a man between 50 and 59 years old with Graves' hyperthyroidism. The specimen sequenced was blood. The CDR3 coding sequence is TGTACCAGCAGTGCAGGGGTCGGCTACACCTTC. Its protein is CTSSAGVGYTF.